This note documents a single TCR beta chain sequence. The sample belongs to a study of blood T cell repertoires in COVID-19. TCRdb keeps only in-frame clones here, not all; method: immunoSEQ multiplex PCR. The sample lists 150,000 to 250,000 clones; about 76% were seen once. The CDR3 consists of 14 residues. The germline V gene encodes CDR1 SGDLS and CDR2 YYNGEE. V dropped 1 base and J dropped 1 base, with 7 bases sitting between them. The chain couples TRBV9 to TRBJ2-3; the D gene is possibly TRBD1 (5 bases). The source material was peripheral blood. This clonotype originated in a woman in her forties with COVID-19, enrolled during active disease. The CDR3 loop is CASSVTRGTDTQYF. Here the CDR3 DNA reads TGTGCCAGCAGCGTAACCAGGGGCACAGATACGCAGTATTTT.